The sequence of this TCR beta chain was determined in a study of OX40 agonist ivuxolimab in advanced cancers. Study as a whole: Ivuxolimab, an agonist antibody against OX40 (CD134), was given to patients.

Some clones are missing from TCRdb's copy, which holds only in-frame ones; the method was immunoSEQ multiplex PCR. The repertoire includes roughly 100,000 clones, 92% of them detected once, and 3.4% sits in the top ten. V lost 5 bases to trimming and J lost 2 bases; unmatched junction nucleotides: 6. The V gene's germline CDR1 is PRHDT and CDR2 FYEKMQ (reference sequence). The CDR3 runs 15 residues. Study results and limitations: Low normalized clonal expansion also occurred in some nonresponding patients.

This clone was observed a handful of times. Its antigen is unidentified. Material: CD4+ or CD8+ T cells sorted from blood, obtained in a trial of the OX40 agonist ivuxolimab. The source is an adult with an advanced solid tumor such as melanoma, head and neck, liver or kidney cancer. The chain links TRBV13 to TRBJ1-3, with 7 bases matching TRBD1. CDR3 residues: CASSTGTAPGNTIYF. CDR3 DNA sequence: TGTGCCAGCAGCACAGGGACAGCCCCTGGAAACACCATATATTTT.